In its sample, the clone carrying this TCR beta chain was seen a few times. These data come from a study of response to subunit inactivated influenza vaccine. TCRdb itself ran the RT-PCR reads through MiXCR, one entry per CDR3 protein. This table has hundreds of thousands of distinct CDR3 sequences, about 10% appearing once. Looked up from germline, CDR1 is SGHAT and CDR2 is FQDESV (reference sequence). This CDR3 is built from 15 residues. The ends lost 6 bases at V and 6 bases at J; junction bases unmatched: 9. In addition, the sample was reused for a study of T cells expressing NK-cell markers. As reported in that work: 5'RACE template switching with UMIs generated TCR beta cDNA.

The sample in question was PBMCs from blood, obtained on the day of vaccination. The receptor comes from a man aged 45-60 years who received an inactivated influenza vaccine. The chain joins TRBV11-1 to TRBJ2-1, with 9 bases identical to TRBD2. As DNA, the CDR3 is TGTGCCAGCAGTCCAATAGCGGGAGATCTCAATGAGCAGTTCTTC. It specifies CASSPIAGDLNEQFF.